The 26 T cell receptor beta chains below all came from one sample that was sequenced in a study of lymphopenia after photon versus proton radiotherapy. This table comes from immunoSEQ multiplex PCR, and its TCRdb copy is limited to in-frame clones, with some not included. The sample consists of approximately 47,000 clones, 85% of them appearing once. Here the sequenced sample was peripheral blood, taken from a patient treated with photon-based radiotherapy. These receptors all come from a man between 35 and 55 years old with gastric cancer.

The chain's CDR3 is CASSPDWGGNEKLFF. CDR3 DNA sequence: TGTGCCAGCAGCCCGGATTGGGGAGGGAATGAAAAACTGTTTTTT. V gene TRBV5-8 combines with J gene TRBJ1-4, with D unresolved. The V end was cut by 4 bases, the J end by 5 bases, with 15 bases between. The germline V gene has CDR1 SGHTS and CDR2 YDEGEE. The CDR3 extends over 15 amino acids.

The rearrangement uses TRBV19 and TRBJ2-7, with 9 nucleotides matching TRBD1. Germline assignment: CDR1 LNHDA and CDR2 SQIVND (reference sequence). The CDR3 is made up of 16 amino acids. J lost 4 bases, V lost 9 bases, and 16 bases had no gene match. The DNA for the CDR3 is TGTGCCAGCCCAAGGAATTCCGGGACAGGGAAGTACGAGCAGTACTTC. Amino acid sequence: CASPRNSGTGKYEQYF.

A single count supports this clone. The J gene is TRBJ2-7, the V gene TRBV11-2; unclear D gene. Germline CDR1 is SGHAT and CDR2 is FQNNGV. The CDR3 runs 15 residues. Between the trimmed V and J ends, which lost 1 base and 0 bases, there was a span of 10 bases. The DNA for the CDR3 is TGTGCCAGCAGCTTAGGACGACATCTCTCCTACGAGCAGTACTTC. This sequence encodes CASSLGRHLSYEQYF. Together with reference TRBV11-2 and TRBJ2-7, the CDR3 gives the full variable domain: EAGVAQSPRYKIIEKRQSVAFWCNPISGHATLYWYQQILGQGPKLLIQFQNNGVVDDSQLPKDRFSAERLKGVDSTLKIQPAKLEDSAVYLCASSLGRHLSYEQYFGPGTRLTVT.

This clone appeared once. This chain links TRBV4-3 with TRBJ2-2, with 12 bases fitting TRBD2. V lost 0 bases, J lost 0 bases, and 2 bases stayed unmatched. The CDR3 runs 18 residues. From germline, CDR1 is LGHNA and CDR2 YSLEER. The CDR3 here is CASSQDRLAGANTGELFF. CDR3 nucleotides: TGCGCCAGCAGCCAAGATAGACTAGCGGGGGCGAACACCGGGGAGCTGTTTTTT.

This clone occurred once. The rearrangement uses TRBV13 and TRBJ2-5, with TRBD1 matching over 8 bases. The end of the DNA aligns better with TRBJ2-7, so the J call may be wrong. Germline CDR1 and CDR2: PRHDT and FYEKMQ (reference sequence). The CDR3 totals 15 residues. The CDR3 DNA reads TGTGCCAGCAGCCCACAGGGGGTCTCCTTCTACGAGCAGTACTTC. Translating gives CASSPQGVSFYEQYF.

CDR3 DNA sequence: TGTGCCAGCAGAAGACAGGGGCAGAACGGGGAGCTGTTTTTT. It is translated as CASRRQGQNGELFF. The V gene is TRBV5-4, the J gene TRBJ2-2, with TRBD1 identical over 8 bases. Unmatched junction bases numbered 7, after V lost 5 bases and J lost 7 bases. In germline, CDR1 is SGHNT, CDR2 YYREEE (reference sequence). There are 14 residues in the CDR3.

The J gene is TRBJ1-1, the V gene TRBV7-6; D is possibly TRBD1 (5 bases). V lost 0 bases to trimming and J lost 4 bases, with 18 bases between them. Germline V gene lookup returns CDR1 SGHVS and CDR2 FNYEAQ. The CDR3 spans 17 residues. The CDR3 is CASSLARAGVWGTEAFF. In DNA, the CDR3 is TGTGCCAGCAGCTTAGCCCGAGCGGGGGTCTGGGGCACTGAAGCTTTCTTT. Based on the CDR3 plus reference TRBV7-6 and TRBJ1-1, the full variable domain is GAGVSQSPRYKVTKRGQDVALRCDPISGHVSLYWYRQALGQGPEFLTYFNYEAQQDKSGLPNDRFSAERPEGSISTLTIQRTEQRDSAMYRCASSLARAGVWGTEAFFGQGTRLTVV.

J is TRBJ2-3 and V is TRBV4-2, with D uncertain. The length of the CDR3 is 17 residues. V was pared by 0 bases and J by 0 bases, with 13 bases between. Germline CDR1 and CDR2: LGHNA and YNFKEQ. In nucleotides, the CDR3 is TGTGCCAGCAGCCAAGATACCAGCTGGAGTAGCACAGATACGCAGTATTTT. Translated: CASSQDTSWSSTDTQYF.

The chain employs TRBV25-1 and TRBJ2-7; D is ambiguous. CDR1 and CDR2 (germline): MGHDK, SYGVNS. V lost 7 bases to trimming and J lost 0 bases, with 10 bases between them. This CDR3 is 13 amino acids long. CDR3 protein: CASKRADSYEQYF. The CDR3 DNA is TGTGCCAGCAAAAGGGCGGACTCCTACGAGCAGTACTTC.

The genes are TRBV7-3 and TRBJ2-1; 8 bases are shared with TRBD2. The CDR3 is 15 amino acids. Trimming cost V 1 base and J 4 bases; bases outside gene matches: 3. CDR1 and CDR2 from the germline V gene are SGHTA and FQGTGA. CDR3 region: CASSLIGGGYNEQFF. The CDR3 region has the DNA TGTGCCAGCAGCTTAATAGGCGGGGGGTACAATGAGCAGTTCTTC.

The chain has TRBV7-5 and TRBJ1-1; TRBD1 is the table's D call, not checked against the DNA. TRBV7-5 is a pseudogene. There are 13 residues in the CDR3. CDR3 sequence: CVRSLPLGPEAFF. For the CDR3, the DNA is TGTGTCAGAAGCTTACCCCTGGGCCCTGAAGCTTTCTTT.

The V call is TRBV6-6, the J call TRBJ2-2; 10 bases match TRBD1. Germline CDR1 and CDR2: MNHNY and SVGAGI (reference sequence). V lost 5 bases, J lost 4 bases, and 4 bases stayed unmatched. The CDR3 spans 15 residues. CDR3 region: CASSPGQGRTGELFF. In DNA, the CDR3 is TGTGCCAGCAGTCCGGGACAGGGGCGCACCGGGGAGCTGTTTTTT.

The chain has TRBV7-6 and TRBJ2-7, with TRBD2 as a possible D gene (7 bases). Germline CDR1 reads SGHVS; CDR2 reads FNYEAQ. V shed 4 bases and J shed 6 bases, with 16 bases lying between them. CDR3 size: 14 residues. CDR3 in DNA: TGTGCCAGCAGCTGGGAGGGGGGACCTGGCGAGCAGTACTTC. Residues: CASSWEGGPGEQYF.

This clone was counted once. The chain couples TRBV4-3 to TRBJ1-5; the D is unclear. The ends were cut back, 2 bases at V and 0 bases at J, with 8 bases in the middle. CDR1 and CDR2 from the germline V gene are LGHNA and YSLEER. The CDR3 is made up of 15 amino acids. DNA of the CDR3: TGCGCCAGCAGCCAATGGGCGTATAGCAATCAGCCCCAGCATTTT. Translation: CASSQWAYSNQPQHF.

The DNA of the CDR3 is TGTGCCAGTAGTATAGGATTTGGGACAGACTATGGCTACACCTTC. This gives the protein CASSIGFGTDYGYTF. The chain recombines TRBV19 with TRBJ1-2, with TRBD1 identical over 7 bases. Germline CDR1 and CDR2: LNHDA and SQIVND (reference sequence). V gave up 1 base and J gave up 3 bases; unmatched junction bases: 5. This CDR3 is 15 amino acids long.

Remarks on this clone: The sample carries other DNA sequences with the same CDR3. V is TRBV5-1 and J is TRBJ2-5, with a weak D call TRBD1 (5 bases). The CDR3 runs to 15 residues. Trimming pared 2 bases from V and 2 bases from J, leaving 13 bases between. The germline gives CDR1 SGHRS, CDR2 YFSETQ. This chain's CDR3 is CASSFGRGAQETQYF. DNA for the CDR3: TGCGCCAGCAGCTTTGGTAGGGGCGCACAAGAGACCCAGTACTTC.

The CDR3, as DNA: TGCGCCAGCAGCCAAGTATTCGGAGATACGCAGTATTTT. Amino acids: CASSQVFGDTQYF. The V and J genes are TRBV4-3 and TRBJ2-3; D gene uncertain. Germline V gene lookup returns CDR1 LGHNA and CDR2 YSLEER. The CDR3 has 13 amino acids. Trimming took 1 base from V and 5 from J, leaving 7 bases between them.

The V and J genes are TRBV5-4 and TRBJ2-3; TRBD1 matches at 9 bases. Germline V gives CDR1 SGHNT, CDR2 YYREEE (reference sequence). The CDR3 runs to 13 residues. Trimming removed 0 bases from V and 10 bases from J; junction bases left unmatched: 3. CDR3 DNA sequence: TGTGCCAGCAGCTTGGACGGACAGGGGTCGCAGTATTTT. Translated: CASSLDGQGSQYF.

This clone showed up just once. The chain recombines TRBV5-1 with TRBJ2-7, with unresolved D. V was shortened by 2 bases and J by 3 bases, with 21 bases between the two germline ends. Per germline, CDR1 SGHRS and CDR2 YFSETQ. CDR3 length: 17 amino acids. CDR3 sequence reads: CASSFKAGYLEVYEQYF. In nucleotides, the CDR3 is TGCGCCAGCAGCTTCAAGGCAGGCTATTTGGAAGTCTACGAGCAGTACTTC.

The chain carries TRBV10-2 and TRBJ1-1; D unresolved. Per the germline V gene, CDR1 is WSHSY and CDR2 is SAAADI. V was shortened by 2 bases and J by 4 bases, with 11 bases between the two germline ends. This CDR3 contains 14 residues. The CDR3: CASSEPGSVTEAFF. For the CDR3, the DNA is TGCGCCAGCAGTGAGCCCGGGTCGGTCACTGAAGCTTTCTTT.

V and J are TRBV7-6 and TRBJ2-5, with 7 bases lining up with TRBD1. After removal of 6 bases from V and 5 bases from J, the junction contained 9 bases not matched to a gene. Germline V lookup: CDR1 SGHVS, CDR2 FNYEAQ. The CDR3 has 14 residues. CDR3 sequence reads: CASRYEGAGETQYF. In DNA, the CDR3 is TGTGCCAGCAGATACGAGGGGGCAGGGGAGACCCAGTACTTC.

The J gene is TRBJ1-6, the V gene TRBV9; weak D call: TRBD1 (6 bases). The V end was cut by 2 bases, the J end by 7 bases, with 13 bases between. Per germline, CDR1 SGDLS and CDR2 YYNGEE. This CDR3 contains 15 residues. CDR3 loop: CASSVGRTANSPLHF. The DNA for the CDR3 is TGTGCCAGCAGCGTGGGTAGGACAGCCAATTCACCCCTCCACTTT. The full variable domain, in which reference TRBV9 and TRBJ1-6 provide the parts outside the CDR3, is DSGVTQTPKHLITATGQRVTLRCSPRSGDLSVYWYQQSLDQGLQFLIQYYNGEERAKGNILERFSAQQFPDLHSELNLSSLELGDSALYFCASSVGRTANSPLHFGNGTRLTVT.

The rearrangement links TRBV11-3 to TRBJ2-1; D is unresolved. The CDR3 length is 12 residues. Looked up from germline, CDR1 is SGHNT and CDR2 is YENEEA. V lost 3 bases and J 4 bases, leaving 4 bases between the germline ends. The CDR3 loop reads CASSFRYNEQFF. In DNA, the CDR3 is TGTGCCAGCAGCTTCAGGTACAATGAGCAGTTCTTC.

The rearrangement joins TRBV7-8 to TRBJ1-6; a possible D gene is TRBD1 (5 bases). Trimming removed 6 bases from V and 8 bases from J, with 8 bases in between. CDR3 size: 12 residues. Germline V gene data show CDR1 as SGHVS and CDR2 as FQNEAQ. In DNA, the CDR3 is TGTGCCAGCAGGGGGGGGGATTCACCCCTCCACTTT. Its protein product is CASRGGDSPLHF. Full variable domain (missing parts from reference TRBV7-8 and TRBJ1-6): GAGVSQSPRYKVAKRGQDVALRCDPISGHVSLFWYQQALGQGPEFLTYFQNEAQLDKSGLPSDRFFAERPEGSVSTLKIQRTQQEDSAVYLCASRGGDSPLHFGNGTRLTVT.

The genes are TRBV4-2 and TRBJ1-3, with D maybe TRBD1 (5 bases). This CDR3 is 14 amino acids long. V was clipped by 3 bases and J by 3 bases, with 9 bases between them. Germline V gives CDR1 LGHNA, CDR2 YNFKEQ. The CDR3 bases are TGTGCCAGCAGCCAGGGGACCGGTGGAAACACCATATATTTT. It codes for CASSQGTGGNTIYF.

V and J are TRBV2 and TRBJ2-2, with D tentatively TRBD2 (6 bases). Trimming took 6 bases from V and 1 from J, leaving 9 bases between them. The V gene's germline CDR1 is SNHLY and CDR2 FYNNEI. This CDR3 has 14 residues. The CDR3 protein is CASSGGVNTGELFF. In nucleotides, the CDR3 is TGTGCCAGCAGCGGGGGAGTGAACACCGGGGAGCTGTTTTTT. Variable domain in full (rest from reference TRBV2 and TRBJ2-2): EPEVTQTPSHQVTQMGQEVILRCVPISNHLYFYWYRQILGQKVEFLVSFYNNEISEKSEIFDDQFSVERPDGSNFTLKIRSTKLEDSAMYFCASSGGVNTGELFFGEGSRLTVL.